The present TCR beta chain was sequenced within a study of beta chain features in type 1 diabetes. The study, taken as a whole, reports: There were fewer insertions and more deletions at the VDJ junctions of type 1 diabetes patients. Within patients, naive, central memory and Treg TCRB repertoires seemed more similar than within healthy donors. All four CD4+ subsets of Type 1 diabetes patients contained TCRB CDR3s that were moderately but significantly shorter.

The ends lost 3 bases at V and 1 base at J; junction bases unmatched: 11. The CDR3 extends over 19 amino acids. Germline assignment: CDR1 SGHAT and CDR2 FQNNGV. Expressed TCRB transcripts were sequenced because the isolated RNA had all been reverse transcribed beforehand. TCRdb's table, derived via immunoSEQ multiplex PCR, lists solely in-frame clones and lacks some. The top ten hold roughly 0.04% of the sample, which has more than 550,000 clones, about 14% seen once. This clone showed up just a few times. As yet, its antigen is unknown. V and J are TRBV11-2 and TRBJ1-5, with 11 positions matching TRBD1. The origin of this receptor is a man younger than 35 with type 1 diabetes. Material: naive CD4+ T cells from blood. CDR3 nucleotide sequence: TGTGCCAGCAGCTTGGCGCTGGACAGGGGGCGGCGAAGCAATCAGCCCCAGCATTTT. Protein product: CASSLALDRGRRSNQPQHF.